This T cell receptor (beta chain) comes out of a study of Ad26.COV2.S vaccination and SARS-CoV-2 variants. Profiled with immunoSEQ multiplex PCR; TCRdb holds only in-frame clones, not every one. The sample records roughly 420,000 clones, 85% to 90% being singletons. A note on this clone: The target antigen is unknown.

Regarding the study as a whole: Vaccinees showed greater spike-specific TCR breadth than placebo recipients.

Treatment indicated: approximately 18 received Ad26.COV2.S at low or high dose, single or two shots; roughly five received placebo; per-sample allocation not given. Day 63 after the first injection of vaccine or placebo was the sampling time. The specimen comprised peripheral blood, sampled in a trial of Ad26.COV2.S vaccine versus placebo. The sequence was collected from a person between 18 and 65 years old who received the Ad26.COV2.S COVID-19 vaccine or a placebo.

The CDR3 nucleotides are TGTGCCAGCAGCCCTGCGGGGAACAATCAGCCCCAGCATTTT. It translates to CASSPAGNNQPQHF. The J gene is TRBJ1-5, the V gene TRBV11-2, with unresolved D. From germline, CDR1 is SGHAT and CDR2 FQNNGV. This CDR3 comprises 14 residues. Trimming stripped 5 bases from V and 3 bases from J, with 11 bases between.